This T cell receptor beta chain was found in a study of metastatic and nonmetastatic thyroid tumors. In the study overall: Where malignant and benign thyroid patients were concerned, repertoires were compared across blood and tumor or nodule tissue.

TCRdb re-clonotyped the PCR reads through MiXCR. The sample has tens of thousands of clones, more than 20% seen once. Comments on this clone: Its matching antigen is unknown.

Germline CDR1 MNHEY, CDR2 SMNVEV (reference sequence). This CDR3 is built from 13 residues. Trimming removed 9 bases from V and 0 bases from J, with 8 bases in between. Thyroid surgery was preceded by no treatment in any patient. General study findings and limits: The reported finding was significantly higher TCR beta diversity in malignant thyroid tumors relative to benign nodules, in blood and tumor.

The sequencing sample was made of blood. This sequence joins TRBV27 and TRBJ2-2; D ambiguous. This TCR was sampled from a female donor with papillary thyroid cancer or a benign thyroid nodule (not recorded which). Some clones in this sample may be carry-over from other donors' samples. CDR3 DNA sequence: TGTGCCAGGGATGACCCGAACACCGGGGAGCTGTTTTTT. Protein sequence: CARDDPNTGELFF.